This T cell receptor (beta chain) comes out of a study of T cell changes during pregnancy in multiple sclerosis. Profiled with immunoSEQ multiplex PCR; TCRdb holds only in-frame clones, not every one. The sample carries 85,000 to 100,000 clones, around 92% recorded once. CDR1 and CDR2 (germline): SEHNR, FQNEAQ (reference sequence). The CDR3 runs 15 residues. V lost 5 bases to trimming and J lost 3 bases; unmatched junction nucleotides: 5. The chain has TRBV7-9 and TRBJ1-4; 8 bases align to TRBD1. The receptor comes from a female donor with multiple sclerosis, enrolled in a pregnancy study. Material: peripheral blood, obtained in the first trimester of pregnancy. The CDR3 here is CASSTRQGPNEKLFF. The CDR3 DNA follows: TGTGCCAGCAGCACCCGACAGGGGCCTAATGAAAAACTGTTTTTT.